This section outlines one TCR beta chain sequence together with its context. The antigen remains unidentified. This sample stems from a study of blood T cells in healthy people across ages. Study-wide findings and caveats: From one million sequenced T cells, diversity estimates were lower bounds.

Together with a sample-barcoded 5' primer, a J-beta primer mix was included in a second PCR lasting about 7 to 11 cycles. TCRdb recomputed calls from the 5' RACE reads with MiXCR, one row per CDR3 protein. The profile shows about 1,400,000 distinct CDR3 sequences, around 59% of them singletons. It was roughly 10 milliliters of peripheral blood that were drawn from each donor. Deletions cut 5 bases from V and 2 bases from J, with 15 bases between. CDR3 length: 15 amino acids. Germline V gene data show CDR1 as SGHAT and CDR2 as FQDESV (reference sequence). This TCR came from a young man in good health. Sample: blood. The chain is built from TRBV11-1 and TRBJ1-2; the D is unclear. This CDR3 is CASSPWRGYNYGYTF. The CDR3, as DNA: TGTGCCAGCAGCCCCTGGAGAGGGTACAACTATGGCTACACCTTC.